This paragraph reports one T cell receptor beta chain. No antigen is known for it. This entry is derived from a study of OX40 agonist ivuxolimab in advanced cancers. Study-wide background: The study treated patients with ivuxolimab, an agonistic anti-OX40 (CD134) antibody.

Libraries were prepared by immunoSEQ multiplex PCR; TCRdb keeps only in-frame clonotypes and omits some of them. The sample carries about 83,000 clones, about nine tenths recorded once. Regarding the study as a whole: There was clonal expansion of CD4+ and CD8+ blood T cells by week 6 at 0.1 to 3.0 mg/kg. Normalized T-cell clonal expansion was also low in some nonresponders.

The CDR3 spans 13 residues. The germline V gene encodes CDR1 MNHNY and CDR2 SVGAGI (reference sequence). Trimming removed 3 bases from V and 5 bases from J, with 10 bases in between. This sequence originates from an adult with an advanced solid tumor such as melanoma, head and neck, liver or kidney cancer. V usage is TRBV6-6 and J usage is TRBJ1-2; the D is unclear. The sequencing used CD4+ or CD8+ T cells sorted from blood, collected in a trial of the OX40 agonist ivuxolimab. The CDR3 loop is CASSYEQTYGYTF. The CDR3 nucleotides are TGTGCCAGCAGTTATGAACAGACTTATGGCTACACCTTC.